The T cell receptor (beta chain) described here comes from a study of OX40 agonist ivuxolimab in advanced cancers. Study-wide points: Certain nonresponders likewise exhibited a low normalized T-cell clonal expansion. Within 6 weeks, CD4+ and CD8+ blood T cells expanded clonally at 0.1 to 3.0 mg/kg.

Comment on this clone: Its specificity is not known.

Clones were read by immunoSEQ multiplex PCR, and TCRdb kept only the in-frame ones, dropping some. The repertoire holds tens of thousands of clones, roughly 80% seen once, with 1.1% in the top ten. Looked up from germline, CDR1 is SGHVS and CDR2 is FQNEAQ. This CDR3 is built from 14 residues. V dropped 1 base and J dropped 4 bases, with 10 bases sitting between them. The receptor was isolated from an adult with an advanced solid tumor such as melanoma, head and neck, liver or kidney cancer. The rearrangement links TRBV7-8 to TRBJ1-2, with D possibly matching TRBD1 (5 bases). This sample comprised CD4+ or CD8+ T cells sorted from blood, obtained in a trial of the OX40 agonist ivuxolimab. The CDR3 DNA reads as TGTGCCAGCAGCTTAGGGGACCGAGTCTATGGCTACACCTTC. This gives the protein CASSLGDRVYGYTF.